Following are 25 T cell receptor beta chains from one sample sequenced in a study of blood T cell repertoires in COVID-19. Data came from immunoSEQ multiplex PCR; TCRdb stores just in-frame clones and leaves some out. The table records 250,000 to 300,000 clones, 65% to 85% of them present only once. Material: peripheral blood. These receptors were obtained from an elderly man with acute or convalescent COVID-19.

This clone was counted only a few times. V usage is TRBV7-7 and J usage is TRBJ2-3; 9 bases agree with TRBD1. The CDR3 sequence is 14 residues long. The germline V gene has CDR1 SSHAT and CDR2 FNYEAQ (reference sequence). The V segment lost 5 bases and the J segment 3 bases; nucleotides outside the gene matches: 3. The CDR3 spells CASSRGQGTDTQYF. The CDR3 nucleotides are TGTGCCAGCAGCCGTGGACAGGGGACAGATACGCAGTATTTT.

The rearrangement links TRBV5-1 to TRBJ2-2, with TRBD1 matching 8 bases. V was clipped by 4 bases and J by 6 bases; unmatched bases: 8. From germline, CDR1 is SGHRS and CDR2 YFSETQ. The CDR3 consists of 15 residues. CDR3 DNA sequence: TGCGCCAGCAGCAGACGACAGGGGTTCGCCGGGGAGCTGTTTTTT. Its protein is CASSRRQGFAGELFF.

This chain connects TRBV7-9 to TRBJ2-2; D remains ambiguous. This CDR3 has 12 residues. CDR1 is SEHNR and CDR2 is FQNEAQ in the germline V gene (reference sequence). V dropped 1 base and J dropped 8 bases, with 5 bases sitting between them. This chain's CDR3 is CASSLDMGELFF. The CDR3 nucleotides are TGTGCCAGCAGCTTAGACATGGGGGAGCTGTTTTTT.

This CDR3 reads CASSHDRVHSNQPQHF. DNA for the CDR3: TGCGCCAGCAGTCACGACAGGGTGCATAGCAATCAGCCCCAGCATTTT. J is TRBJ1-5 and V is TRBV23-1; 7 nucleotides match TRBD1. TRBV23-1 is placed among ORFs of uncertain function. The CDR3 loop spans 16 amino acids. The junction had 5 bases not matched to a gene; V was cut back by 3 bases and J by 0 bases.

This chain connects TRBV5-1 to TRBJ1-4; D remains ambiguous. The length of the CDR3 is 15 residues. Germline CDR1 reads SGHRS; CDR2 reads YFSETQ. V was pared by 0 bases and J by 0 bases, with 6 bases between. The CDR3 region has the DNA TGCGCCAGCAGCTTGGCAAGCGCAACTAATGAAAAACTGTTTTTT. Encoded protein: CASSLASATNEKLFF.

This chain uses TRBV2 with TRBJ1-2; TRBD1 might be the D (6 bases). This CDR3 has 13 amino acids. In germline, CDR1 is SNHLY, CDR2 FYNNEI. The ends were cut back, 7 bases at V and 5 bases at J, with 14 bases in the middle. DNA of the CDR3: TGTGCCAGCAAGGGCGGACAGAGATATGGCTACACCTTC. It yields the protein CASKGGQRYGYTF.

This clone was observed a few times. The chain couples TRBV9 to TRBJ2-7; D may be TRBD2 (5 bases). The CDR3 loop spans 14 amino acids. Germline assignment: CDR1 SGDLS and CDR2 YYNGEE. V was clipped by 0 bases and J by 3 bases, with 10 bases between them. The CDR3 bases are TGTGCCAGCAGCGTAGGGAGGAAAGTCTACGAGCAGTACTTC. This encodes CASSVGRKVYEQYF.

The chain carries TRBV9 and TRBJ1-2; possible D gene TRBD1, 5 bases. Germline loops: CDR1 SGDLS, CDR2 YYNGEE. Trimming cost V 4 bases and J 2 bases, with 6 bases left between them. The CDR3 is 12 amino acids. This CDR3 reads CASSSGNYGYTF. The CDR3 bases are TGTGCCAGCAGCTCAGGGAACTATGGCTACACCTTC.

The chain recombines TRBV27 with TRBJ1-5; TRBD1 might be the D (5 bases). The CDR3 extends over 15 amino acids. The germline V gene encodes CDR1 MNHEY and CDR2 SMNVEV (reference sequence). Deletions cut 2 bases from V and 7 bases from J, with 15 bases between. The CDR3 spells CASSLAGQSTQPQHF. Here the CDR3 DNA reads TGTGCCAGCAGTTTAGCTGGACAAAGCACCCAGCCCCAGCATTTT.

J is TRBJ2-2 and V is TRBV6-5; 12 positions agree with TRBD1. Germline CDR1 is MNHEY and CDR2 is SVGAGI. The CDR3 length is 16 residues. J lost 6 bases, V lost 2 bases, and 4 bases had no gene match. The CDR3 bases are TGTGCCAGCAGTTACAGCCGGGACAGGGGGCCCGGGGAGCTGTTTTTT. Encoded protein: CASSYSRDRGPGELFF.

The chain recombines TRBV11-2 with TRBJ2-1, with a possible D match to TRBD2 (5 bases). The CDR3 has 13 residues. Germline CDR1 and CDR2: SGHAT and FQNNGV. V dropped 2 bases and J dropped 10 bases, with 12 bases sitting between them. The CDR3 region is CASSLWSQREQFF. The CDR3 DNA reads TGTGCCAGCAGCTTATGGAGTCAGCGGGAGCAGTTCTTC.

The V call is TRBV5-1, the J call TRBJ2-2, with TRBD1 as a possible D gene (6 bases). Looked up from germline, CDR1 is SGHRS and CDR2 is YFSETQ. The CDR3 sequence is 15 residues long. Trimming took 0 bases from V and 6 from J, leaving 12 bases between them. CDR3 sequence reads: CASSLGGLTPGELFF. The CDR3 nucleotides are TGCGCCAGCAGCTTGGGGGGGCTAACTCCCGGGGAGCTGTTTTTT.

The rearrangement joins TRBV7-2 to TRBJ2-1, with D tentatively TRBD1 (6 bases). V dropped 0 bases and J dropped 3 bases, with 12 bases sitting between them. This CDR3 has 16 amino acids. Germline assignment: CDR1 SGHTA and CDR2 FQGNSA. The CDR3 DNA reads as TGTGCCAGCAGCTTAGCGCCGACAGGCCACTACAATGAGCAGTTCTTC. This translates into CASSLAPTGHYNEQFF.

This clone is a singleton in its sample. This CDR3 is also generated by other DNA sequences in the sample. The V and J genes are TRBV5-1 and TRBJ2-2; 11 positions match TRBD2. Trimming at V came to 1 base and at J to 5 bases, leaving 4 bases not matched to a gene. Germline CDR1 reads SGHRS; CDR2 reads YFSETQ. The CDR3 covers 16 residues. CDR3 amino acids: CASSLTSGSGTGELFF. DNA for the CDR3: TGCGCCAGCAGCTTGACTAGCGGGAGCGGGACCGGGGAGCTGTTTTTT.

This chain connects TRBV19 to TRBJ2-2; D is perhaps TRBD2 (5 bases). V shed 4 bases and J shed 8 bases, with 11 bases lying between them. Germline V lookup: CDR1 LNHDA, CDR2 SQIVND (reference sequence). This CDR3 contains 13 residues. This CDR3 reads CASSKRTGGELFF. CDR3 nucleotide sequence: TGTGCCAGTAGTAAGAGGACGGGGGGGGAGCTGTTTTTT.

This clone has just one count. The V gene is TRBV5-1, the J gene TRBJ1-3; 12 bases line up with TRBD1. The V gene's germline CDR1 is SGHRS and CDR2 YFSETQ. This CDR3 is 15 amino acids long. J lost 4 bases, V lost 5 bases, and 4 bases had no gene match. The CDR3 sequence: CASSRDRGRGNTIYF. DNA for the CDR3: TGCGCCAGCAGTCGGGACAGGGGGCGCGGAAACACCATATATTTT. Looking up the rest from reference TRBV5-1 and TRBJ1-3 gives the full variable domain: KAGVTQTPRYLIKTRGQQVTLSCSPISGHRSVSWYQQTPGQGLQFLFEYFSETQRNKGNFPGRFSGRQFSNSRSEMNVSTLELGDSALYLCASSRDRGRGNTIYFGEGSWLTVV.

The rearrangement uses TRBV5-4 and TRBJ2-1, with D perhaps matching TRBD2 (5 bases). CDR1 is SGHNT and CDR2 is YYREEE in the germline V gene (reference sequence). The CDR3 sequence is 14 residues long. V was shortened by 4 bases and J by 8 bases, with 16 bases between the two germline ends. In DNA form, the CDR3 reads TGTGCCAGCAGCGCGGGTCCTTCAGGCGATGAGCAGTTCTTC. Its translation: CASSAGPSGDEQFF.

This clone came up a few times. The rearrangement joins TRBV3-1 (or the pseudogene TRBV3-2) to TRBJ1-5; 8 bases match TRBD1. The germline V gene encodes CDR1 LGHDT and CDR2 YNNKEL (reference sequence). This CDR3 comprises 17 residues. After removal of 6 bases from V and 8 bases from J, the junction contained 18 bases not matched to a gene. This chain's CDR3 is CASRLPGQVVINEPQHF. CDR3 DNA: TGTGCCAGCAGATTACCGGGACAGGTAGTAATCAACGAGCCCCAGCATTTT.

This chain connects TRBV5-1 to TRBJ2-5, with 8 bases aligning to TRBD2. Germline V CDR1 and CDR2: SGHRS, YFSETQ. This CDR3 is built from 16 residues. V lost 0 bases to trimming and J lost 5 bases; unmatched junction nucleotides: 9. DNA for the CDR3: TGCGCCAGCAGCTTGGTAGGGACTAGTTCTTCGGAGACCCAGTACTTC. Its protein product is CASSLVGTSSSETQYF.

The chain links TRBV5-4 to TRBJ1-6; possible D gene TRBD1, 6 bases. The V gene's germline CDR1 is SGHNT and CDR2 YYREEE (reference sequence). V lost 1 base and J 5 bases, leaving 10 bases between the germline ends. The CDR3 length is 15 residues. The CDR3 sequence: CASSLFTGHNSPLHF. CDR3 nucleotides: TGTGCCAGCAGCTTGTTTACAGGGCATAATTCACCCCTCCACTTT.

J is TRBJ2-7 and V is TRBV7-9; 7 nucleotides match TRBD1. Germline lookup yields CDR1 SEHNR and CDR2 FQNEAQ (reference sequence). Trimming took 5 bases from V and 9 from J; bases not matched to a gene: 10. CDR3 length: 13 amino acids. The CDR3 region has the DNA TGTGCCAGCAGCCCCACCGGGACAGAGAGGCAGTACTTC. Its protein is CASSPTGTERQYF.

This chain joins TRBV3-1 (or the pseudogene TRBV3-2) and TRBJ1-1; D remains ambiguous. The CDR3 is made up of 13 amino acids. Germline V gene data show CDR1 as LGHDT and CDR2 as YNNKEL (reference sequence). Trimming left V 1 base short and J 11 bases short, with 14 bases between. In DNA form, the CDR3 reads TGTGCCAGCAGCCAAGGGTCGGAGGTGGGGGCTTTCTTT. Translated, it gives CASSQGSEVGAFF.

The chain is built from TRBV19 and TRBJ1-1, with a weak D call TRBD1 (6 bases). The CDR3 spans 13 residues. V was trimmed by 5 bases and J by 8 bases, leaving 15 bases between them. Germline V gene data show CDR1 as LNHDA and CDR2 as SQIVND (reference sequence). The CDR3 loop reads CASSASGAGEAFF. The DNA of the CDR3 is TGTGCCAGTAGTGCCTCAGGGGCTGGAGAAGCTTTCTTT.

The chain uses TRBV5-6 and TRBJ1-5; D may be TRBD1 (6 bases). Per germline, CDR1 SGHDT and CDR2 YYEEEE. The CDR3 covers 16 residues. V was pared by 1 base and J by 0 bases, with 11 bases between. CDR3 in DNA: TGTGCCAGCAGCTTGTTCGGACAGACTAGCAATCAGCCCCAGCATTTT. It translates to CASSLFGQTSNQPQHF.

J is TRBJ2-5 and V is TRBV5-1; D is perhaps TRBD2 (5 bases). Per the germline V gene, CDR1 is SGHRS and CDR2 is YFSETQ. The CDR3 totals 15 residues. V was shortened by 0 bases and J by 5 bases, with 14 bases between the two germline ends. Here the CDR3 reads CASSLGNSDWETQYF. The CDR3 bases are TGCGCCAGCAGCTTGGGAAATTCGGACTGGGAGACCCAGTACTTC.